The clone carrying this T cell receptor beta chain came up a few times. Its antigen is unidentified. This specimen comes from a study of T cell repertoires and HLA-DP antigens. Study-wide findings and caveats: Antigen presentation used HeLa cells, with total CD4+ cells responding. Clones undetected before culture averaged roughly 40% against one allele and about 50% against the other. No separate analysis of naive versus memory CD4+ cells was done.

Here immunoSEQ multiplex PCR was the method, and the copy in TCRdb shows in-frame clones only, minus some. The profile covers approximately 90,000 clones, with approximately 89% appearing a single time and about 1.5% taken by the ten largest. The sequenced sample was CD4+ T cells from PBMCs. This receptor was taken from a man aged 45-65 years in good health and CMV-seronegative.

For the CDR3, the DNA is TGCGCCAGCAGACAGACGCGTGGGGCCAACGTCCTGACTTTC. This sequence encodes CASRQTRGANVLTF. The V call is TRBV4-1, the J call TRBJ2-6; D not certain. The germline V gene has CDR1 MGHRA and CDR2 YSYEKL. The CDR3 is made up of 14 amino acids. Trimming left V 6 bases short and J 3 bases short, with 9 bases between.